Each of the 13 T cell receptor beta chains below was sequenced from the same sample in a study of T cells in Graves' hyperthyroidism and ophthalmopathy. RNA transcripts gave rise to amplified TCR beta CDR3 regions. RT-PCR in the first round (using the HTBI primer set) targeted the TCR CDR3. Via MiXCR, TCRdb re-called the multiplex PCR reads, giving one row per CDR3 protein. There are around 600,000 distinct CDR3 sequences in the sample; 12% to 15% occur only once, and roughly 7% lies in the top ten. The specimen sequenced was blood. The receptors stem from a woman between 18 and 30 years old with Graves' ophthalmopathy.

Worth noting for this clonotype: Being one base from a much bigger clone, this may be a read error. In nucleotides, the CDR3 is TGTGCTAGCAGCTTAATGCCCGACAGCTACGATGAGCAGTTCTTC. Translating it yields CASSLMPDSYDEQFF. J is TRBJ2-1 and V is TRBV7-7; tentatively, D is TRBD1 (5 bases). The length of the CDR3 is 15 residues. Germline V gene data show CDR1 as SSHAT and CDR2 as FNYEAQ (reference sequence).

About this clonotype itself: A much larger clone lies a single base off, so this may be a read error. The V gene is TRBV7-3, the J gene TRBJ2-7; TRBD2 is a possible D gene (5 bases). CDR3 length: 15 residues. CDR1 is SGHTA and CDR2 is FQGTGA in the germline V gene. Between the trimmed V and J ends, which lost 2 bases and 3 bases, there was a span of 14 bases. The CDR3 spells CASSLGPGLYYEQYF. The CDR3 DNA is TGTGCCAGCAGCTTAGGCCCAGGACTCTACTACGAGCAGTACTTC. Supplemented by reference TRBV7-3 and TRBJ2-7, the full variable domain reads GAGVSQTPSNKVTEKGKYVELRCDPISGHTALYWYRQSLGQGPEFLIYFQGTGAADDSGLPNDRFFAVRPEGSVSTLKIQRTERGDSAVYLCASSLGPGLYYEQYFGPGTRLTVT.

This clonotype has ten or more counts. The chain employs TRBV2 and TRBJ2-5; 11 bases are a match to TRBD2. V trimming: 1 base; J trimming: 0 bases; junction bases outside the gene matches: 1. Germline V lookup: CDR1 SNHLY, CDR2 FYNNEI. CDR3 length: 16 amino acids. The chain's CDR3 is CASSEGTSGYQETQYF. As DNA, the CDR3 is TGTGCCAGCAGTGAAGGGACTAGCGGGTACCAAGAGACCCAGTACTTC.

This clonotype was counted many times. The chain uses TRBV5-1 and TRBJ1-2, with unresolved D. Germline lookup yields CDR1 SGHRS and CDR2 YFSETQ. V gave up 3 bases and J gave up 8 bases, with 14 bases separating them. This CDR3 has 13 amino acids. CDR3 residues: CASSYGTREGYTF. CDR3 nucleotides: TGCGCCAGCAGCTATGGTACCCGGGAAGGCTACACCTTC.

This clonotype was seen many times. The chain has TRBV20-1 and TRBJ2-3; possibly TRBD2 for D (6 bases). V lost 5 bases and J 2 bases, leaving 14 bases between the germline ends. The CDR3 sequence is 14 residues long. Germline CDR1 reads DFQATT; CDR2 reads SNEGSKA (reference sequence). CDR3 sequence: CSAPAGTYTDTQYF. CDR3 in DNA: TGCAGTGCTCCCGCCGGGACTTACACAGATACGCAGTATTTT.

The CDR3 spells CASSSRGGGRGIWDGYTF. The DNA for the CDR3 is TGTGCCAGCAGTTCTCGGGGGGGCGGGAGGGGCATTTGGGATGGCTACACCTTC. This sequence joins TRBV28 and TRBJ1-2; maybe TRBD1 (6 bases). Germline V gene lookup returns CDR1 MDHEN and CDR2 SYDVKM. The V end was cut by 4 bases, the J end by 6 bases, with 27 bases between. The CDR3 runs 18 residues.

The CDR3 nucleotides read TGTGCCAGTAGTATCGCCGGGACAGGATCCTCTGGAAACACCATATATTTT. It is translated as CASSIAGTGSSGNTIYF. The V and J genes are TRBV19 and TRBJ1-3, with TRBD1 matching over 8 bases. CDR3 size: 17 residues. Trimming took 3 bases from V and 0 from J; bases not matched to a gene: 7. Per the germline V gene, CDR1 is LNHDA and CDR2 is SQIVND (reference sequence).

This clonotype showed up just a few times. The chain joins TRBV18 to TRBJ1-4; perhaps TRBD1 as D (6 bases). CDR3 length: 15 amino acids. CDR1 is KGHSH, CDR2 LQKENI, per germline. Trimming shortened V by 6 bases and J by 8 bases, and 19 bases separated the two germline ends. CDR3 in amino acids: CASSPYQQGGEKLFF. The CDR3 DNA is TGTGCCAGCTCTCCGTACCAACAGGGCGGGGAAAAACTGTTTTTT.

This clonotype has a count of ten or more. The V gene is TRBV28, the J gene TRBJ2-7, with a possible D match to TRBD1 (5 bases). Trimming took off 6 bases at V and 4 bases at J, with 22 bases between the two ends. Germline V gene data show CDR1 as MDHEN and CDR2 as SYDVKM. The CDR3 extends over 16 amino acids. CDR3 in amino acids: CASRKDSPMGFYEQYF. The CDR3, as DNA: TGTGCCAGCAGGAAAGACAGTCCGATGGGATTTTACGAGCAGTACTTC. The complete variable domain, with remaining parts taken from reference TRBV28 and TRBJ2-7, reads DVKVTQSSRYLVKRTGEKVFLECVQDMDHENMFWYRQDPGLGLRLIYFSYDVKMKEKGDIPEGYSVSREKKERFSLILESASTNQTSMYLCASRKDSPMGFYEQYFGPGTRLTVT.

This clonotype was counted ten times or more. The rearrangement joins TRBV12-3 or TRBV12-4 to TRBJ2-5; maybe TRBD2 (6 bases). The V gene lost 4 bases and the J gene lost 0 bases, with 6 bases spanning the gap. The CDR3 consists of 13 residues. The CDR3 sequence: CASSSSDQETQYF. For the CDR3, the DNA is TGTGCCAGCAGTTCTAGCGACCAAGAGACCCAGTACTTC.

This clonotype was detected a few times. V and J are TRBV29-1 and TRBJ2-7; 13 bases align to TRBD2. The CDR3 has 13 residues. The V gene's germline CDR1 is SQVTM and CDR2 ANQGSEA. V shed 7 bases and J 3 bases; nucleotides not matched to a gene: 3. CDR3 coding DNA: TGCAGCGCTGGGACTAGCGGGAACTACGAGCAGTACTTC. This encodes CSAGTSGNYEQYF.

As DNA, the CDR3 is TGTGCCAGCAGCTTAGGGGGGGCTATGGGGTCCTACGAGCAGTACTTC. Its protein product is CASSLGGAMGSYEQYF. This rearrangement joins TRBV7-9 to TRBJ2-7, with D possibly called TRBD1 or TRBD2 (6 bases each). The germline gives CDR1 SEHNR, CDR2 FQNEAQ (reference sequence). Deletions cut 1 base from V and 1 base from J, with 14 bases between. This CDR3 has 16 amino acids.

This clonotype was seen at least ten times. The genes are TRBV28 and TRBJ1-5; no clear D. The ends were cut back, 6 bases at V and 3 bases at J, with 12 bases in the middle. The CDR3 covers 14 residues. CDR1 is MDHEN, CDR2 SYDVKM, per germline. The CDR3 here is CASSPPGYNQPQHF. The CDR3 DNA is TGTGCCAGCAGCCCTCCCGGGTACAATCAGCCCCAGCATTTT.